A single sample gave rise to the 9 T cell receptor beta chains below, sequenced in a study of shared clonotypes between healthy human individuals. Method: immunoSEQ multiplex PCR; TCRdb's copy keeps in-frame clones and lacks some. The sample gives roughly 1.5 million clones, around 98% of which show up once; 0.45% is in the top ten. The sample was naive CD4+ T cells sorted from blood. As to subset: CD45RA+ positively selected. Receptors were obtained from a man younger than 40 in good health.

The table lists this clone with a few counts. The CDR3 region has the DNA TGTGCCAGCAGTTCGGACAGGGGCTATGGCTACACCTTC. Translation gives CASSSDRGYGYTF. This sequence joins TRBV27 and TRBJ1-2; TRBD1 agrees at 9 bases. The CDR3 is 13 amino acids. Per the germline V gene, CDR1 is MNHEY and CDR2 is SMNVEV (reference sequence). J lost 4 bases, V lost 4 bases, and 1 base had no gene match.

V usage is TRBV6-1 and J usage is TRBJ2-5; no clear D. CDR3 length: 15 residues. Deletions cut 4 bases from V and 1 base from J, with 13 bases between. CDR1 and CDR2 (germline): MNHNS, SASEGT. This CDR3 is CASSARTVRQETQYF. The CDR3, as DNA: TGTGCCAGCAGTGCCAGGACCGTGCGCCAAGAGACCCAGTACTTC.

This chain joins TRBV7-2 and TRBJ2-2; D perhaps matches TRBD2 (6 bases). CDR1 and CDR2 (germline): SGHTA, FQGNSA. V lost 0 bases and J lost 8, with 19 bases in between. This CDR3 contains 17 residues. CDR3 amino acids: CASSLASGSIAGGELFF. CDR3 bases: TGTGCCAGCAGCTTAGCCTCCGGGAGCATTGCCGGGGGGGAGCTGTTTTTT.

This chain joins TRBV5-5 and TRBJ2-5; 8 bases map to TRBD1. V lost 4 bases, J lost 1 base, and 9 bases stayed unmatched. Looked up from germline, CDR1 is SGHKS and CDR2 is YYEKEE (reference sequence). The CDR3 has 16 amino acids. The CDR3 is CASSLGTGSFQETQYF. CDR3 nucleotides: TGTGCCAGCAGCCTCGGGACAGGATCCTTCCAAGAGACCCAGTACTTC.

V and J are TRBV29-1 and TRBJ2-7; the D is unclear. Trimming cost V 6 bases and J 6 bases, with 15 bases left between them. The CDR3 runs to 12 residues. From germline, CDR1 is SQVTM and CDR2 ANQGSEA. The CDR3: CSVGHGVREQYF. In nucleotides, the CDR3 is TGCAGCGTCGGGCATGGGGTACGCGAGCAGTACTTC.

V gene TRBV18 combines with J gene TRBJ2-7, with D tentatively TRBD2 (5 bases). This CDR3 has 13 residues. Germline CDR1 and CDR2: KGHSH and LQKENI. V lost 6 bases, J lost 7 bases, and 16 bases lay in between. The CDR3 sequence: CASSQIEGREQYF. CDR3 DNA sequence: TGTGCCAGCTCCCAAATTGAGGGTCGGGAGCAGTACTTC.

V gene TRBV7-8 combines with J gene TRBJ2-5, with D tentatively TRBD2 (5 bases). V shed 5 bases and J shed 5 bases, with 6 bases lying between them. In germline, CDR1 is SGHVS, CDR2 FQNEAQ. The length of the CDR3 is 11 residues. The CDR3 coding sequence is TGTGCCAGCAGCGGGGAGGAGACCCAGTACTTC. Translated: CASSGEETQYF.

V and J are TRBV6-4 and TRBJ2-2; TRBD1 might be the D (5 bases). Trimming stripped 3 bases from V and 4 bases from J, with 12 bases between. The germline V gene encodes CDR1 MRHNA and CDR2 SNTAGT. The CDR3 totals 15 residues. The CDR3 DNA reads TGTGCCAGCAGTGAGGGCAGGGCCGGCACCGGGGAGCTGTTTTTT. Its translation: CASSEGRAGTGELFF.

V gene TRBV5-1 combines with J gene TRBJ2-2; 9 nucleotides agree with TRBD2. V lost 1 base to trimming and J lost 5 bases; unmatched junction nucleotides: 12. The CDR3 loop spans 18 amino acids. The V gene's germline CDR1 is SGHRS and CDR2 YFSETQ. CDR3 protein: CASSLTPGGAGGTGELFF. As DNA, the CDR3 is TGCGCCAGCAGCTTGACCCCCGGGGGCGCGGGAGGGACCGGGGAGCTGTTTTTT. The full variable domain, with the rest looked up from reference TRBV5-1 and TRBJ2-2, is KAGVTQTPRYLIKTRGQQVTLSCSPISGHRSVSWYQQTPGQGLQFLFEYFSETQRNKGNFPGRFSGRQFSNSRSEMNVSTLELGDSALYLCASSLTPGGAGGTGELFFGEGSRLTVL.